This TCR beta chain was sequenced during a study of Graves' ophthalmopathy and Graves' hyperthyroidism. Scientists amplified the TCR beta CDR3 regions from RNA transcripts. HTBI primers were employed in first-round RT-PCR, then a second-round multiplex PCR followed. TCRdb used MiXCR to reprocess the multiplex PCR reads, holding one entry per CDR3 protein. The profile shows over 500,000 distinct CDR3 sequences, roughly 20% of them singletons. The CDR3 runs to 15 residues. The V gene's germline CDR1 is SGHRS and CDR2 YFSETQ. V shed 4 bases and J shed 1 base, with 11 bases lying between them. The receptor's source is a woman younger than 35 with stable Graves' hyperthyroidism. Some clones in this sample may be carry-over from other donors' samples. This sequence joins TRBV5-1 and TRBJ2-2; possibly TRBD1 for D (6 bases). The sequencing input was peripheral blood. CDR3 sequence (DNA): TGCGCCAGCAGCAAAACAGGGCAGAACACCGGGGAGCTGTTTTTT. Residues: CASSKTGQNTGELFF.